The clone carrying this T cell receptor (beta chain) has a handful of counts. Its antigen is as yet unknown. The sample is drawn from a study of T-cell memory formation after mild COVID-19. For the study at large: Among the donors, TCR clusters were largely specific to each donor.

Study-level points and caveats: Contracting clones, day 15 to 85, had balanced CD4/CD8, and later expanders favored CD4+. Nothing showed for sure that second-wave clones peaking on day 37 were SARS-CoV-2 specific.

TCR alpha and TCR beta cDNA libraries carrying sample barcodes and UMIs were produced by 5'RACE using constant-segment primers. TCRdb reprocessed the 5' RACE reads via MiXCR and lists one record per CDR3 protein. The sample records about 470,000 distinct CDR3 sequences, around 27% being singletons. Per the germline V gene, CDR1 is SNHLY and CDR2 is FYNNEI. The CDR3 runs 16 residues. The V and J ends lost 3 bases and 5 bases respectively, with 20 bases between them. The sample comprised PBMCs or a T cell subset sorted from them (not recorded which). The chain joins TRBV2 to TRBJ2-7, with D possibly TRBD2 on 6 matching bases. The receptor was derived from an adult woman who had mild COVID-19 (a few samples of this study predate the infection). Cell type and time point are not known. The CDR3 DNA follows: TGTGCCAGCAGTGAGCGCAGGCGGGACCGTCTCCACGAGCAGTACTTC. Its translation is CASSERRRDRLHEQYF. The whole variable domain, remainder taken from reference TRBV2 and TRBJ2-7, is EPEVTQTPSHQVTQMGQEVILRCVPISNHLYFYWYRQILGQKVEFLVSFYNNEISEKSEIFDDQFSVERPDGSNFTLKIRSTKLEDSAMYFCASSERRRDRLHEQYFGPGTRLTVT.